A selection of T cell receptor beta chains follows, all from one sample in a study of CD8+CD57+ T cells in acquired aplastic anemia. TCRdb called the reads again in MiXCR, with one record for every CDR3 protein. Of hundreds of thousands of distinct CDR3 sequences in the sample, 55% to 75% were seen once. The sequenced sample was sorted CD4+, CD8+, or CD8+CD57+ T cells (not recorded which) from PBMCs. These receptors originate from a human donor in good health, serving as a control. Each CDR3 is given with its conserved first and last residue. The D gene is left open where the match is weak. The size of a clone is reported for some rows only, either as once, few or many, or as a class for expanded clones.

TGTGCCATCAGTGAAAGGGGGAATTCACCCCTCCACTTT	CAISERGNSPLHF	TRBV10-3	TRBJ1-6	NA	few
TGCAGCGTTGCAGCGACAGGGGGGGACGAGCAGTACTTC	CSVAATGGDEQYF	TRBV29-1	TRBJ2-7	TRBD1	few
TGTGCCAGCAGCGTAGTCCCGGTGCCTAGCACAGATACGCAGTATTTT	CASSVVPVPSTDTQYF	TRBV9	TRBJ2-3	NA	many
TGCGCCACCCGTTTAGACGGGAGCACAGATACGAAGTATTTT	CATRLDGSTDTKYF	TRBV7-2	TRBJ2-3	NA	NA
TGCAGTGCTAAGCGGGGGGAGACCGATTACAATGAGCAGTTCTTC	CSAKRGETDYNEQFF	TRBV20-1	TRBJ2-1	TRBD2	many
TGTGCCAGCAGACAGGGGGTCTATGGCTACACCTTC	CASRQGVYGYTF	TRBV7-2	TRBJ1-2	TRBD1	many
TGTGCCAGCAGCACCGGACAGGGGAGAACTTTCTTT	CASSTGQGRTFF	TRBV25-1	TRBJ1-1	TRBD1	once
TGTGCCATCAGCAAAGGACAGCAAAAAGAGACCCAGTACTTC	CAISKGQQKETQYF	TRBV15	TRBJ2-5	NA	many
TGTGCCAGCAGCCCCGGACTGGGGATCACCGGGGAGCTGTTTTTT	CASSPGLGITGELFF	TRBV2	TRBJ2-2	NA	NA
TGTGCCAGCAGCGTAGGTGGGGGCTACAATGAGCAGTGGGAGCTGTTTTTT	CASSVGGGYNEQWELFF	TRBV9	TRBJ2-2	NA	NA
TGTGCTAGAGCCCCCAGTGGGTACTACGAGCAGTACTTC	CARAPSGYYEQYF	TRBV7-6	TRBJ2-7	NA	NA
TGTGCCAGCAGCTTGGTACGACTAGCGGGGGGCTACAATGAGCAGTTCTTC	CASSLVRLAGGYNEQFF	TRBV5-6	TRBJ2-1	TRBD2	NA
TGCGCCAGCAGCTTAAACAGGCGTAGGAATGAGCAGTTCTTC	CASSLNRRRNEQFF	TRBV11-2	TRBJ2-1	NA	NA
TGCAGTGCTAGAGGGTCAGGGACGCGAAACACCATATATTTT	CSARGSGTRNTIYF	TRBV20-1	TRBJ1-3	NA	NA
TGTGCCAGCAGCCGCGGGGGGGGGCACCCCGGCACTGAGTATTTT	CASSRGGGHPGTEYF	TRBV7-3	TRBJ2-3	TRBD2	NA
TGCGCCAGCAGCTTACTCGCGAGCGCTGCACACACGCACTATTTT	CASSLLASAAHTHYF	TRBV7-6	TRBJ2-3	NA	NA
TGTGCCACCAGTGATTTGCACAGGCATTTGGTTAGCCCATGCTTC	CATSDLHRHLVSPCF	TRBV10-3	TRBJ2-5	NA	NA
TGTGCCATCAGTGGTGGCGGTTCTTCCTACGAGCAGTACTTC	CAISGGGSSYEQYF	TRBV10-3	TRBJ2-7	NA	NA
TGTGCCAGCGAGTACTCTCCCAGGAGGGGGAGAGAAAAACTGTTTTTT	CASEYSPRRGREKLFF	TRBV6-1	TRBJ1-4	NA	NA
TGTGCCAGCAGTTTCACGACTAGCGGGGTCGAGCAGTACTTC	CASSFTTSGVEQYF	TRBV12-3/TRBV12-4	TRBJ2-7	TRBD2	NA
TGTGCCACGGACAGGGCCGGTGAAGCTTTCTTT	CATDRAGEAFF	TRBV7-9	TRBJ1-1	TRBD1	NA
TGTGCCAGCAGCCCAGCGACCAGGGCTAACTATTACTACGAGCAGTTCTTC	CASSPATRANYYYEQFF	TRBV7-9	TRBJ2-1	NA	NA
TGCAGTGCTTTACAGGGCCCACGACCCACTGAAGCTTTCTTT	CSALQGPRPTEAFF	TRBV20-1	TRBJ1-1	NA	many
TGTGCCAGCAGCTTAGACAATCGGGGCTACACCTTC	CASSLDNRGYTF	TRBV7-9	TRBJ1-2	NA	NA
TGTGCCAGCAGCCCAGTCTTGGGCCAGAATCAGCCCCAGCATTTT	CASSPVLGQNQPQHF	TRBV12-3/TRBV12-4	TRBJ1-5	NA	NA
TGCGCCAGCAGCCAATCGATCCTGGACGAGGAGGGCACTGAAGCTTTCTTT	CASSQSILDEEGTEAFF	TRBV4-3	TRBJ1-1	NA	few
TGCAGCGTTGAACGAGCGCCTAGCACGGGTACGCAGTATTTT	CSVERAPSTGTQYF	TRBV29-1	TRBJ2-3	NA	few
TGCGCCAGCAGCTTAACGGGACAGTCGAACACTGAAGCTTTCTTT	CASSLTGQSNTEAFF	TRBV5-1	TRBJ1-1	TRBD1	NA
TGCGCCAGTAGCTCCTGGACCAGGGGGTTCGAGCAGTACTTC	CASSSWTRGFEQYF	TRBV10-2	TRBJ2-7	TRBD1	NA
TGTGCCAGCAGCTTAAGTGGTGGTATAATGAACACTGAAGCTTTCTTT	CASSLSGGIMNTEAFF	TRBV7-3	TRBJ1-1	NA	many
TGCAGTGCTTATAGGACAGGAAATTCACCAGATACGCAGTATTTT	CSAYRTGNSPDTQYF	TRBV20-1	TRBJ2-3	TRBD1	NA
TGTGCCAGCACCAACAAGGCAAAGGGGAATGAGCAGTTCCATTTT	CASTNKAKGNEQFHF	TRBV7-2	TRBJ1-5	NA	NA
NA	CASSPGTAGSFLWYF	TRBV7-9	TRBJ2-7	NA	NA
TGCAGCGTCACGGGCCCCCCTAACTATGGCTACACCTTC	CSVTGPPNYGYTF	TRBV29-1	TRBJ1-2	NA	NA
TGTGCCAGCAGCTGGGCGAGGGGAGAGGCTGGAAACACCTTC	CASSWARGEAGNTF	TRBV7-9	TRBJ1-2	NA	NA
TGTGCCACCAGTGACCCGGGACAGGGGTATGGCTACACCTTC	CATSDPGQGYGYTF	TRBV24-1	TRBJ1-2	TRBD1	few
TGTGCCAGCAGCTCCGAGGGAGGGGATCAGCCCCACCATACCTTC	CASSSEGGDQPHHTF	TRBV7-2	TRBJ1-2	NA	NA
TGTGCCAGCAGCTTAGACAGACTAGCGGGGGAGCTGTTTTTT	CASSLDRLAGELFF	TRBV7-2	TRBJ2-2	TRBD2	NA
TGTGCCAGCAGCTTATGTACGGTGGTCGGAAACACCATATTCTTC	CASSLCTVVGNTIFF	TRBV7-2	TRBJ2-1	NA	NA
TGTGCCAGCAGGCAGGGTTCTGAAGCTTTCTTT	CASRQGSEAFF	TRBV12-3/TRBV12-4	TRBJ1-1	NA	few
TGCAGTGCTCGTAGCGGTGCAAGCTATGAGCAGTTCTTC	CSARSGASYEQFF	TRBV20-1	TRBJ2-1	NA	NA
TGTGCCAGCAGACCAACCCTCGGAGACGGAAACAATGAGCAGTTCTTC	CASRPTLGDGNNEQFF	TRBV12-3/TRBV12-4	TRBJ2-1	NA	NA
TGTGCCAGCAGAATAGGACAGGCGTACCAAGAGACCCAGTACTTC	CASRIGQAYQETQYF	TRBV6-1	TRBJ2-5	TRBD1	NA